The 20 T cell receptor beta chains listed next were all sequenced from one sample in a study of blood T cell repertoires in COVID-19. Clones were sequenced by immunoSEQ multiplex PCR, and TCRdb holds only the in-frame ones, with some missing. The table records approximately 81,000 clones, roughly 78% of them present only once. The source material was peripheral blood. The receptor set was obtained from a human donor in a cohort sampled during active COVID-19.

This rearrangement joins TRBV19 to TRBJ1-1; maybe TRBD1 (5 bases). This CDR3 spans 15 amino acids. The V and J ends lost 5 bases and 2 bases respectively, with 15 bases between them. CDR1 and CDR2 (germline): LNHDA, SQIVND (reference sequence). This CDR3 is CASSPRGGINTEAFF. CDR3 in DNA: TGTGCCAGTAGTCCCCGTGGGGGGATCAACACTGAAGCTTTCTTT.

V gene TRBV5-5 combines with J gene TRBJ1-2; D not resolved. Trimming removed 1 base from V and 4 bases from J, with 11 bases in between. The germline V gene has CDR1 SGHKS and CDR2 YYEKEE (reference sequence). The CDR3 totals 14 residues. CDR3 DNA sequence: TGTGCCAGCAGCTTGACGAGGGAGACCTATGGCTACACCTTC. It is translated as CASSLTRETYGYTF.

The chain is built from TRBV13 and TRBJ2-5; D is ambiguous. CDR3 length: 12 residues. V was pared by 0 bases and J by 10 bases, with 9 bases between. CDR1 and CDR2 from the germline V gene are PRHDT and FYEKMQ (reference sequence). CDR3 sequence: CASSLGQIHQYF. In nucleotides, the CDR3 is TGTGCCAGCAGCTTAGGACAGATTCACCAGTACTTC.

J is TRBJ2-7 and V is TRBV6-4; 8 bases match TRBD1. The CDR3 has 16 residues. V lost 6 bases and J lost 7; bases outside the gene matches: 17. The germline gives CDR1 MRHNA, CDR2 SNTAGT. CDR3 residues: CASRNGTGIFLCEQYF. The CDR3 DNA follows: TGTGCCAGCAGAAACGGGACAGGTATTTTTCTGTGTGAGCAGTACTTC.

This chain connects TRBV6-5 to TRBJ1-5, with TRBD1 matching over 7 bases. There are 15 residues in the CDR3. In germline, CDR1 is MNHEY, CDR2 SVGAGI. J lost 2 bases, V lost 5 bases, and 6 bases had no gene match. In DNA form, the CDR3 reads TGTGCCAGCAGTACCCGCAGGGGGGGCAATCAGCCCCAGCATTTT. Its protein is CASSTRRGGNQPQHF.

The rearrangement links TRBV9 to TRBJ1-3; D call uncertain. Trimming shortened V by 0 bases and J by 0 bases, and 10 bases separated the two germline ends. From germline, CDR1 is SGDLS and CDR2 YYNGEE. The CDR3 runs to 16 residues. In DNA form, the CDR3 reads TGTGCCAGCAGCGTAGCTAGTGGCAGCTCTGGAAACACCATATATTTT. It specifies CASSVASGSSGNTIYF.

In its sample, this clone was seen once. The CDR3 nucleotides read TGTGCCAGCAGTCTACAGTTCTACGAGCAGTACTTC. It yields the protein CASSLQFYEQYF. This chain joins TRBV12-3 or TRBV12-4 and TRBJ2-7; D not certain. The CDR3 is 12 amino acids. Trimming pared 5 bases from V and 3 bases from J, leaving 8 bases between.

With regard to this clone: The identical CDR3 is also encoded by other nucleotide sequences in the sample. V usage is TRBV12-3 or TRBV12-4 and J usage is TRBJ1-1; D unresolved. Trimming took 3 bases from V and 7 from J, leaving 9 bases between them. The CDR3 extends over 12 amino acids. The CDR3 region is CASSFLGVEAFF. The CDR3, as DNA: TGTGCCAGCAGTTTCTTAGGAGTTGAAGCTTTCTTT.

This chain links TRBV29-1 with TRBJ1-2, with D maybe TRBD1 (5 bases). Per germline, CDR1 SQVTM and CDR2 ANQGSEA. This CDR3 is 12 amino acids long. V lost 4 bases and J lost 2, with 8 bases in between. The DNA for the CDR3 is TGCAGCGTTGGTAGACAGAACTATGGCTACACCTTC. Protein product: CSVGRQNYGYTF.

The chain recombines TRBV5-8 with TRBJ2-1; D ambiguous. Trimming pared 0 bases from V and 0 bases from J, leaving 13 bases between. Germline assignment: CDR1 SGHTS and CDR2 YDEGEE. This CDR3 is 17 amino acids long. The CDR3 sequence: CASSLVVGPSSYNEQFF. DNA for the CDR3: TGTGCCAGCAGCTTGGTTGTGGGCCCGAGCTCCTACAATGAGCAGTTCTTC.

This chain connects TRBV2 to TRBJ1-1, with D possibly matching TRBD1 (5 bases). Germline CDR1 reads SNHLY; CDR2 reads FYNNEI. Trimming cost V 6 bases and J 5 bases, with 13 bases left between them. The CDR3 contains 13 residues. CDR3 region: CASRNAQGTEAFF. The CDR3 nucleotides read TGTGCCAGCAGGAACGCCCAGGGTACTGAAGCTTTCTTT.

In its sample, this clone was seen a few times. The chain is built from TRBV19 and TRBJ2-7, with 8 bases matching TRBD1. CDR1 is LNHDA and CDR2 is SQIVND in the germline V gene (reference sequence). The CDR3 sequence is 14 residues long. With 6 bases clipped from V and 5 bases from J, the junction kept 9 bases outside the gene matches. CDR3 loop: CASRPQGAVDEQYF. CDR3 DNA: TGTGCCAGTAGACCCCAGGGGGCCGTCGACGAGCAGTACTTC.

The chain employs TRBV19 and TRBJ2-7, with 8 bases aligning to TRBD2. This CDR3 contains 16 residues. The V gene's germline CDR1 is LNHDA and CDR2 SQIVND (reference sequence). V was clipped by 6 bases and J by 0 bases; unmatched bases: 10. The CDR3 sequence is CASSQYGGANSYEQYF. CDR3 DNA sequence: TGTGCCAGTAGCCAGTACGGGGGGGCGAACTCCTACGAGCAGTACTTC.

CDR3 protein: CASSLAGTNYGYTF. In DNA form, the CDR3 reads TGTGCCAGCAGCTTGGCCGGGACTAACTATGGCTACACCTTC. The J gene is TRBJ1-2, the V gene TRBV5-4; D is ambiguous. The CDR3 has 14 amino acids. The V gene lost 0 bases and the J gene lost 0 bases, with 6 bases spanning the gap. Germline V lookup: CDR1 SGHNT, CDR2 YYREEE (reference sequence).

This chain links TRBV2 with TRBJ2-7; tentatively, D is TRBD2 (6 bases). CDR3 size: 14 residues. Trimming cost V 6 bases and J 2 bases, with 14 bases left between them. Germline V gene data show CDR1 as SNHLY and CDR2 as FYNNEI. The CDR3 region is CASRETRQTYEQYF. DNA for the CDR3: TGTGCCAGCAGGGAGACTAGGCAAACCTACGAGCAGTACTTC.

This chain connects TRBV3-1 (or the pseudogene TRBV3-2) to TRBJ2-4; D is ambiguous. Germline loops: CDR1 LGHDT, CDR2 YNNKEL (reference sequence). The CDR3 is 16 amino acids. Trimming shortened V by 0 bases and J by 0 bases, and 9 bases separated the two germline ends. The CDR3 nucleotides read TGTGCCAGCAGCCAAGATTTGCCGCGAGCCAAAAACATTCAGTACTTC. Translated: CASSQDLPRAKNIQYF.

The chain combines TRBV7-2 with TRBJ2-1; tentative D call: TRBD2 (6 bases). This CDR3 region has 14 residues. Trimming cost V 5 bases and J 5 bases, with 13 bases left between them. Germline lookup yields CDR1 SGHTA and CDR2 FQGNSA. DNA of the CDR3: TGTGCCAGCAGCCCCGGGGGTATCCACAATGAGCAGTTCTTC. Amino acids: CASSPGGIHNEQFF.

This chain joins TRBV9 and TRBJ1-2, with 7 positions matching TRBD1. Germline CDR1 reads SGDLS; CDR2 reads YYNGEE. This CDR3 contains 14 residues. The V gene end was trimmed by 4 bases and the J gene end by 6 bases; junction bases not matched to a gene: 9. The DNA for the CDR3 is TGTGCCAGCAGCATTGGGACAGCAGGAGATGGCTACACCTTC. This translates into CASSIGTAGDGYTF.

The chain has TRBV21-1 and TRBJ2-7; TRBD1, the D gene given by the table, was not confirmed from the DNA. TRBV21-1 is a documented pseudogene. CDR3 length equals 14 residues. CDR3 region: CATPRGQGCHEQYF. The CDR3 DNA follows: TGTGCCACCCCACGGGGACAGGGGTGTCACGAGCAGTACTTC.

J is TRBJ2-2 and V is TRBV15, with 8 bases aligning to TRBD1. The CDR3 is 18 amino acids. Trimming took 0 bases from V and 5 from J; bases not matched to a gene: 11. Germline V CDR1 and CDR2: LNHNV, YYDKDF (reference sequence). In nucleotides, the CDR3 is TGTGCCACCAGCAGAGATTTAGTCAGGGGGCTGGGGACCGGGGAGCTGTTTTTT. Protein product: CATSRDLVRGLGTGELFF.